The 8 T cell receptor beta chains in this list originate from one sample, sequenced in a study of blood T cell repertoires in COVID-19. Only in-frame clones appear in the TCRdb table, and some are missing; sequencing was by immunoSEQ multiplex PCR. The data show 40,000 to 65,000 clones, with around 80% seen just once and more than 12% held by the top ten. The specimen sequenced was peripheral blood. Receptors were obtained from a human donor with active or convalescent COVID-19. The donor label of this sample is uncertain.

This chain uses TRBV18 with TRBJ2-5; 7 bases are a match to TRBD2. After removal of 1 base from V and 1 base from J, the junction contained 3 bases not matched to a gene. Germline CDR1 is KGHSH and CDR2 is LQKENI. The CDR3 sequence is 15 residues long. CDR3 sequence: CASSPQLAAQETQYF. The CDR3 DNA sequence: TGTGCCAGCTCACCACAGCTAGCGGCCCAAGAGACCCAGTACTTC.

This chain joins TRBV18 and TRBJ2-7; 13 bases agree with TRBD2. The CDR3 has 17 residues. The V segment lost 2 bases and the J segment 5 bases; nucleotides outside the gene matches: 9. CDR1 is KGHSH and CDR2 is LQKENI in the germline V gene. In DNA, the CDR3 is TGTGCCAGCTCACCATCAACACTAGCGGGAGGGCCAAACGAGCAGTACTTC. It translates to CASSPSTLAGGPNEQYF.

The V call is TRBV24-1, the J call TRBJ2-7, with a tentative D call TRBD2 (6 bases). This CDR3 has 13 residues. V lost 5 bases to trimming and J lost 7 bases, with 14 bases between them. In germline, CDR1 is KGHDR, CDR2 SFDVKD. The chain's CDR3 is CATSAGEAREQYF. For the CDR3, the DNA is TGTGCCACCAGTGCGGGAGAGGCAAGGGAGCAGTACTTC.

The rearrangement links TRBV28 to TRBJ2-1; TRBD2 aligns across 13 bases. The CDR3 covers 17 residues. The germline V gene has CDR1 MDHEN and CDR2 SYDVKM. V trimming: 5 bases; J trimming: 1 base; junction bases outside the gene matches: 5. CDR3 nucleotides: TGTGCCAGCAGTCGTTTGACTAGCGGGAGGTCCTACAATGAGCAGTTCTTC. It specifies CASSRLTSGRSYNEQFF.

The rearrangement joins TRBV4-1 to TRBJ2-7; TRBD2 aligns across 8 bases. Per the germline V gene, CDR1 is MGHRA and CDR2 is YSYEKL. The CDR3 covers 16 residues. V lost 1 base to trimming and J lost 6 bases; unmatched junction nucleotides: 11. The CDR3 is CASSQGGLGAKGEQYF. The CDR3 coding sequence is TGCGCCAGCAGCCAAGGGGGACTAGGCGCGAAAGGCGAGCAGTACTTC.

V is TRBV28 and J is TRBJ2-3; 12 bases fit TRBD1. Trimming at V came to 6 bases and at J to 6 bases, leaving 4 bases not matched to a gene. Germline V gene data show CDR1 as MDHEN and CDR2 as SYDVKM. The CDR3 has 14 amino acids. The CDR3 loop reads CASRLGQGADTQYF. CDR3 DNA: TGTGCCAGCAGATTGGGACAGGGGGCCGATACGCAGTATTTT.

V and J are TRBV7-6 and TRBJ2-7; no clear D gene. Germline CDR1 and CDR2: SGHVS and FNYEAQ. Deletions cut 5 bases from V and 1 base from J, with 15 bases between. There are 15 residues in the CDR3. The CDR3 sequence is CASSPSTGSSYEQYF. CDR3 bases: TGTGCCAGCAGCCCCTCAACGGGTTCATCCTACGAGCAGTACTTC.

The V call is TRBV5-1, the J call TRBJ1-4, with TRBD1 matching over 9 bases. V dropped 3 bases and J dropped 5; count of bases not matched to a gene: 2. CDR1 is SGHRS, CDR2 YFSETQ, per germline. The CDR3 runs to 14 residues. CDR3 sequence reads: CASSSGTGNEKLFF. The CDR3, as DNA: TGCGCCAGCAGCTCCGGGACAGGGAATGAAAAACTGTTTTTT.